These 21 T cell receptor beta chains came from one sample sequenced in a study of CD8 T cells in ankylosing spondylitis. TCRdb re-called the 5' RACE reads with MiXCR, one entry per CDR3 protein. The sample includes fewer than 200,000 distinct CDR3 sequences, 18% of them seen just once. Sequencing input: blood, either unsorted or a sorted T cell fraction (not recorded which). The origin of the receptors is a male donor aged 10-29 years with ankylosing spondylitis or in good health (not recorded which).

This clonotype showed up many times. The chain joins TRBV10-3 to TRBJ2-1, with D tentatively TRBD2 (6 bases). V was shortened by 5 bases and J by 1 base, with 9 bases between the two germline ends. This CDR3 contains 14 residues. Germline values: CDR1 ENHRY, CDR2 SYGVKD. The CDR3 reads CAISSSGSYNEQFF. Written as DNA, the CDR3 is TGTGCCATCAGTTCCAGCGGGTCCTACAATGAGCAGTTCTTC.

Ten or more counts support this clonotype. J is TRBJ2-3 and V is TRBV20-1; 9 bases agree with TRBD2. Germline assignment: CDR1 DFQATT and CDR2 SNEGSKA (reference sequence). This CDR3 contains 18 residues. J gave up 1 base and V 5 bases, and 16 bases lay outside the gene matches. CDR3 nucleotide sequence: TGCAGTGCTTCCCAAGAAGCTTTAGCGGGAGCGGGCACAGATACGCAGTATTTT. Translation gives CSASQEALAGAGTDTQYF.

This clonotype was counted many times. The CDR3 protein is CASSYDVSSGANVLTF. CDR3 coding DNA: TGTGCCAGCAGTTACGATGTGAGCTCTGGGGCCAACGTCCTGACTTTC. J is TRBJ2-6 and V is TRBV6-2 or TRBV6-3, with D uncertain. V was pared by 2 bases and J by 0 bases, with 8 bases between. The germline gives CDR1 MNHEY, CDR2 SVGEGT. This CDR3 has 16 residues.

This clonotype was counted at least ten times. The J gene is TRBJ2-5, the V gene TRBV7-9; no clear D gene. Deletions cut 3 bases from V and 5 bases from J, with 7 bases between. The germline V gene encodes CDR1 SEHNR and CDR2 FQNEAQ (reference sequence). The CDR3 runs to 12 residues. The DNA for the CDR3 is TGTGCCAGCAGCTTTATTCCGGAGACCCAGTACTTC. Its protein product is CASSFIPETQYF.

This clonotype has a count of ten or more. The genes are TRBV28 and TRBJ2-5, with 7 bases that match TRBD1. The germline CDR1 and CDR2 sequences are MDHEN and SYDVKM. This CDR3 comprises 13 residues. Germline trimming cut 10 bases from V and 4 bases from J; bases unmatched to any gene: 9. The CDR3 DNA reads as TGTGCCACCACGGGGACAGAACGAGAGACCCAGTACTTC. Translating it yields CATTGTERETQYF.

This clonotype was detected ten times or more. This sequence joins TRBV9 and TRBJ2-3, with 13 bases that match TRBD2. Germline V gene sequence: CDR1 SGDLS, CDR2 YYNGEE. The CDR3 is 16 amino acids. Unmatched junction bases numbered 5, after V lost 3 bases and J lost 4 bases. The CDR3 region is CASSDGLAGVADTQYF. The CDR3 DNA sequence: TGTGCCAGCAGCGACGGACTAGCGGGAGTCGCAGATACGCAGTATTTT.

This clonotype came up many times. The V and J genes are TRBV5-5 and TRBJ2-7, with D uncertain. This CDR3 spans 14 amino acids. Germline CDR1 reads SGHKS; CDR2 reads YYEKEE (reference sequence). V was pared by 4 bases and J by 0 bases, with 11 bases between. The CDR3 nucleotides are TGTGCCAGCAGCCAGACGGGTGTCTCCTACGAGCAGTACGTC. Protein: CASSQTGVSYEQYV.

This clonotype was observed many times. The chain has TRBV21-1 and TRBJ2-7; the DNA was not used to check the table's D call, TRBD1. TRBV21-1 is classified as a pseudogene. The CDR3 length is 14 residues. The CDR3 DNA reads TGTGCCAGCAGCGGGCGGGACAAGCTCTACGAGCAGTACGTC. It translates to CASSGRDKLYEQYV.

The chain recombines TRBV7-2 with TRBJ2-7; 9 bases are a match to TRBD1. The CDR3 contains 13 residues. Losses at the gene ends were 4 bases for V and 4 bases for J; bases not matched to a gene: 2. Germline loops: CDR1 SGHTA, CDR2 FQGNSA. The CDR3 nucleotides read TGTGCCAGCAGCTCCGGGACAGGGTACGAGCAGTACTTC. Its protein product is CASSSGTGYEQYF. Combining the CDR3 with reference TRBV7-2 and TRBJ2-7 gives the whole variable domain GAGVSQSPSNKVTEKGKDVELRCDPISGHTALYWYRQSLGQGLEFLIYFQGNSAPDKSGLPSDRFSAERTGGSVSTLTIQRTQQEDSAVYLCASSSGTGYEQYFGPGTRLTVT.

The genes are TRBV6-5 and TRBJ1-1; 7 positions agree with TRBD1. This CDR3 spans 16 amino acids. The trim removed 4 bases at V and 0 bases at J, leaving 8 bases unmatched. The germline V gene has CDR1 MNHEY and CDR2 SVGAGI. This CDR3 is CASSLQGSLMNTEAFF. The CDR3 DNA follows: TGTGCCAGCAGTTTACAGGGGAGCCTTATGAACACTGAAGCTTTCTTT.

This clonotype appeared many times. This chain connects TRBV10-3 to TRBJ2-2; TRBD1 aligns across 7 bases. Unmatched junction bases numbered 7, after V lost 9 bases and J lost 0 bases. The CDR3 totals 15 residues. Germline CDR1 reads ENHRY; CDR2 reads SYGVKD. The CDR3 coding sequence is TGTGCCATAAAGACAGGGACCACGAACACCGGGGAGCTGTTTTTT. Its translation: CAIKTGTTNTGELFF.

The chain combines TRBV20-1 with TRBJ2-5; no clear D gene. This CDR3 region has 13 residues. The ends were cut back, 1 base at V and 0 bases at J, with 6 bases in the middle. Germline V gene lookup returns CDR1 DFQATT and CDR2 SNEGSKA (reference sequence). The CDR3 DNA sequence: TGCAGTGCTAGAGTCGCGTACCAAGAGACCCAGTACTTC. Protein product: CSARVAYQETQYF.

The sample holds many counts of this clonotype. The J gene is TRBJ2-1, the V gene TRBV2; no clear D. The germline V and J ends were trimmed by 6 bases and 3 bases, with 18 bases remaining between them. The CDR3 is made up of 16 amino acids. CDR1 and CDR2 (germline): SNHLY, FYNNEI. CDR3 nucleotide sequence: TGTGCCAGCAGATTAGAACAAGGTATTAACTACAATGAGCAGTTCTTC. It yields the protein CASRLEQGINYNEQFF. Using reference TRBV2 and TRBJ2-1 for the parts outside the CDR3, the full variable domain is EPEVTQTPSHQVTQMGQEVILRCVPISNHLYFYWYRQILGQKVEFLVSFYNNEISEKSEIFDDQFSVERPDGSNFTLKIRSTKLEDSAMYFCASRLEQGINYNEQFFGPGTRLTVL.

The V call is TRBV29-1, the J call TRBJ2-5, with unresolved D. Trimming shortened V by 7 bases and J by 4 bases, and 7 bases separated the two germline ends. Per germline, CDR1 SQVTM and CDR2 ANQGSEA. The CDR3 has 10 residues. The CDR3 sequence is CSALGETQYF. For the CDR3, the DNA is TGCAGCGCCCTCGGAGAGACCCAGTACTTC.

There are many counts of this clonotype. The chain recombines TRBV7-2 with TRBJ1-2, with no clear D. CDR1 and CDR2 (germline): SGHTA, FQGNSA. The CDR3 has 15 amino acids. The ends were cut back, 5 bases at V and 4 bases at J, with 17 bases in the middle. CDR3 in DNA: TGTGCCAGCAGCCCCCGCAGAGTCGGAATCTATGGCTACACCTTC. Protein sequence: CASSPRRVGIYGYTF.

This clonotype was picked up many times. This chain connects TRBV7-9 to TRBJ1-2; D remains unclear. Trimming removed 0 bases from V and 7 bases from J, with 18 bases in between. The CDR3 covers 16 residues. Germline V CDR1 and CDR2: SEHNR, FQNEAQ (reference sequence). CDR3 protein: CASSLAGPRPGGGYTF. The CDR3 DNA reads as TGTGCCAGCAGCTTAGCCGGTCCCCGGCCCGGCGGTGGCTACACCTTC. Filled out from reference TRBV7-9 and TRBJ1-2, the complete variable domain reads DTGVSQNPRHKITKRGQNVTFRCDPISEHNRLYWYRQTLGQGPEFLTYFQNEAQLEKSRLLSDRFSAERPKGSFSTLEIQRTEQGDSAMYLCASSLAGPRPGGGYTFGSGTRLTVV.

This clonotype was observed at least ten times. The chain employs TRBV7-9 and TRBJ2-2, with 15 bases fitting TRBD2. J gave up 5 bases and V 5 bases, and 12 bases lay outside the gene matches. Germline lookup yields CDR1 SEHNR and CDR2 FQNEAQ (reference sequence). This CDR3 has 19 amino acids. CDR3 residues: CASSPPLGGTSGRTGELFF. The CDR3, as DNA: TGTGCCAGCAGCCCCCCTCTGGGAGGGACTAGCGGGAGGACCGGGGAGCTGTTTTTT.

The V gene is TRBV15, the J gene TRBJ2-5; D is ambiguous. The V and J ends lost 0 bases and 5 bases respectively, with 1 base between them. Germline V gene lookup returns CDR1 LNHNV and CDR2 YYDKDF (reference sequence). The CDR3 is 11 residues long. CDR3: CATSREETQYF. DNA for the CDR3: TGTGCCACCAGCAGAGAGGAGACCCAGTACTTC.

This chain uses TRBV12-3 or TRBV12-4 with TRBJ1-5, with 9 bases lining up with TRBD1. J was trimmed by 9 bases and V by 6 bases; bases with no gene match: 9. There are 14 residues in the CDR3. The CDR3 loop reads CASSFGTGSMPQHF. As DNA, the CDR3 is TGTGCCAGCAGCTTCGGGACAGGGAGTATGCCCCAGCATTTT.

This clonotype was recorded many times. The V call is TRBV11-2, the J call TRBJ2-7, with 10 bases identical to TRBD2. The V and J ends lost 3 bases and 2 bases, in that order; junction bases with no gene match: 4. Per the germline V gene, CDR1 is SGHAT and CDR2 is FQNNGV. This CDR3 has 15 amino acids. As DNA, the CDR3 is TGTGCCAGCAGCTTTGGTCTAGCGGGAGCCTACGAGCAGTACTTC. It yields the protein CASSFGLAGAYEQYF.

This clonotype was detected ten times or more. V gene TRBV12-3 or TRBV12-4 combines with J gene TRBJ2-2; D uncertain. CDR3 length equals 15 residues. The ends were cut back, 4 bases at V and 3 bases at J, with 12 bases in the middle. In DNA, the CDR3 is TGTGCCAGCAGTTCTCCGGAATCGGACACCGGGGAGCTGTTTTTT. Protein product: CASSSPESDTGELFF.